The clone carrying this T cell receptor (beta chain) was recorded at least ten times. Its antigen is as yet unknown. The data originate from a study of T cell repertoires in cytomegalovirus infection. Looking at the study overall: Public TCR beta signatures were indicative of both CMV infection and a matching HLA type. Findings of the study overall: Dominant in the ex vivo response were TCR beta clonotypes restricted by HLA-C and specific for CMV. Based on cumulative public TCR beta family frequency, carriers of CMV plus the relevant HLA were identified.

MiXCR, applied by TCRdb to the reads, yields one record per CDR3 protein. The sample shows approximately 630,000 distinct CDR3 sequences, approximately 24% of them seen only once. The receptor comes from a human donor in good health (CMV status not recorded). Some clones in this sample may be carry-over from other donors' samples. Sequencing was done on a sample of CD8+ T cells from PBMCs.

The CDR3 nucleotides read TGTGCCAGCAGCACCCCGGCTAGCGGGGGATCTTGGAACACCGGGGAGCTGTTTTTT. Encoded protein: CASSTPASGGSWNTGELFF. V and J are TRBV7-2 and TRBJ2-2; 10 nucleotides agree with TRBD2. The CDR3 sequence is 19 residues long. Germline V gene sequence: CDR1 SGHTA, CDR2 FQGNSA. The trim removed 5 bases at V and 1 base at J, leaving 13 bases unmatched. The entire variable domain, with the rest obtained from reference TRBV7-2 and TRBJ2-2, is as follows: GAGVSQSPSNKVTEKGKDVELRCDPISGHTALYWYRQSLGQGLEFLIYFQGNSAPDKSGLPSDRFSAERTGGSVSTLTIQRTQQEDSAVYLCASSTPASGGSWNTGELFFGEGSRLTVL.